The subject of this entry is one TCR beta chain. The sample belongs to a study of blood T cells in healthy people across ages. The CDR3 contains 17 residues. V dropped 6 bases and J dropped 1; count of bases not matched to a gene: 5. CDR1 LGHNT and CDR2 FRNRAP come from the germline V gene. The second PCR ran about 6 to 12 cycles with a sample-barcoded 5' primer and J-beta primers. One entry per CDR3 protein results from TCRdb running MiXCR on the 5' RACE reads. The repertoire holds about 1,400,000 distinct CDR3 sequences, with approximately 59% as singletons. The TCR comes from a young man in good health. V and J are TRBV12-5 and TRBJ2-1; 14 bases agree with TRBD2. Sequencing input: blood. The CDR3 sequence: CASGYGTSGRSYNEQFF. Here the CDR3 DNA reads TGTGCTAGTGGCTATGGGACTAGCGGGAGATCCTACAATGAGCAGTTCTTC.